These 11 T cell receptor beta chains came from one sample sequenced in a study of post-analysis software for immune sequencing data. Study outcomes and limitations: TRBV segments more frequent in patients than in controls numbered five and included TRBV5-6, TRBV5-1 and TRBV20-1.

Prepared TCR beta cDNA libraries contained unique molecular identifiers. TCRdb analysed the PCR reads with MiXCR anew, one entry per CDR3 protein. The repertoire includes about 770,000 distinct CDR3 sequences, under 60% of them detected once, and 4.9% sits in the top ten. These receptors have no identified antigens. Sequences were obtained from blood. The receptors derive from a girl aged 10-17 years with multiple sclerosis.

This clonotype appeared a few times. The gene calls are TRBV5-1 and TRBJ2-7, with a tentative D call TRBD1 (5 bases). The V gene lost 5 bases and the J gene lost 0 bases, with 12 bases spanning the gap. This CDR3 has 14 amino acids. CDR1 and CDR2 from the germline V gene are SGHRS and YFSETQ. The CDR3 loop is CASSRDSISYEQYF. The CDR3 DNA sequence: TGCGCCAGCAGTAGAGACAGCATCTCCTACGAGCAGTACTTC.

The CDR3 loop reads CSARVSFGTHNEQFF. The CDR3 nucleotides are TGCAGTGCTAGAGTTTCATTTGGGACTCACAATGAGCAGTTCTTC. V gene TRBV20-1 combines with J gene TRBJ2-1; D is possibly TRBD2 (6 bases). Trimming cost V 1 base and J 5 bases, with 15 bases left between them. This CDR3 contains 15 residues. Germline assignment: CDR1 DFQATT and CDR2 SNEGSKA (reference sequence).

This clonotype was detected a few times. V and J are TRBV3-1 and TRBJ2-7; D unresolved. V was shortened by 4 bases and J by 3 bases, with 13 bases between the two germline ends. The CDR3 has 14 amino acids. The germline V gene encodes CDR1 LGHDT and CDR2 YNNKEL (reference sequence). CDR3 sequence reads: CASSLAPGFYEQYF. CDR3 nucleotide sequence: TGTGCCAGCAGCCTCGCGCCGGGTTTCTACGAGCAGTACTTC.

V usage is TRBV7-2 and J usage is TRBJ2-3, with 8 positions matching TRBD1. The CDR3 sequence is 15 residues long. V lost 2 bases and J lost 2; bases outside the gene matches: 3. CDR1 is SGHTA and CDR2 is FQGNSA in the germline V gene. This CDR3 reads CASSLRTGITDTQYF. The DNA for the CDR3 is TGTGCCAGCAGCTTACGGACAGGGATCACAGATACGCAGTATTTT. The full variable domain, completed using reference TRBV7-2 and TRBJ2-3, is GAGVSQSPSNKVTEKGKDVELRCDPISGHTALYWYRQSLGQGLEFLIYFQGNSAPDKSGLPSDRFSAERTGGSVSTLTIQRTQQEDSAVYLCASSLRTGITDTQYFGPGTRLTVL.

On this clonotype itself: This may arise from a read error, as a much more abundant clone is one base away. V is TRBV28 and J is TRBJ1-2; 8 bases match TRBD1. Trimming took 6 bases from V and 4 from J; bases not matched to a gene: 7. The germline V gene has CDR1 MDHEN and CDR2 SYDVKM. The CDR3 sequence is 14 residues long. CDR3 DNA: TGTGCCAGCAGAAAAGGGACAGGTGGCTATGGCTACACCTTC. The encoded protein is CASRKGTGGYGYTF.

V is TRBV5-5 and J is TRBJ1-5, with 8 bases fitting TRBD1. The trim removed 0 bases at V and 5 bases at J, leaving 4 bases unmatched. The germline V gene encodes CDR1 SGHKS and CDR2 YYEKEE (reference sequence). This CDR3 comprises 15 residues. CDR3 protein: CASSLGLQGDQPQHF. CDR3 DNA sequence: TGTGCCAGCAGCTTGGGACTACAGGGGGATCAGCCCCAGCATTTT.

The V call is TRBV3-1, the J call TRBJ1-5; TRBD1 matches 7 bases. CDR1 LGHDT and CDR2 YNNKEL come from the germline V gene (reference sequence). The V and J ends lost 0 bases and 7 bases, in that order; junction bases with no gene match: 15. The CDR3 has 18 residues. The CDR3 loop reads CASSQDFPGTARAQPQHF. Written as DNA, the CDR3 is TGTGCCAGCAGCCAAGATTTTCCCGGGACAGCAAGAGCGCAGCCCCAGCATTTT. Full variable domain (remainder filled in from reference TRBV3-1 and TRBJ1-5): DTAVSQTPKYLVTQMGNDKSIKCEQNLGHDTMYWYKQDSKKFLKIMFSYNNKELIINETVPNRFSPKSPDKAHLNLHINSLELGDSAVYFCASSQDFPGTARAQPQHFGDGTRLSIL.

V is TRBV7-2 and J is TRBJ2-7, with D uncertain. The V gene lost 8 bases and the J gene lost 1 base, with 21 bases spanning the gap. Germline V gives CDR1 SGHTA, CDR2 FQGNSA. The CDR3 has 16 residues. The CDR3 nucleotides are TGTGCCAGCTCCTTAGAGGTCCTGGTGGCATCCTACGAGCAGTACTTC. Its translation: CASSLEVLVASYEQYF. Drawing the rest from reference TRBV7-2 and TRBJ2-7, the complete variable domain is GAGVSQSPSNKVTEKGKDVELRCDPISGHTALYWYRQSLGQGLEFLIYFQGNSAPDKSGLPSDRFSAERTGGSVSTLTIQRTQQEDSAVYLCASSLEVLVASYEQYFGPGTRLTVT.

As concerns this clonotype: This could be a read error, since a much larger clone is one nucleotide away. A read error is likely, as this CDR3 ends without the conserved phenylalanine or tryptophan. The CDR3 loop is CASSSSGSYNEQFV. For the CDR3, the DNA is TGTGCCAGCAGCTCCTCAGGGTCCTACAATGAGCAGTTCGTC. The V gene is TRBV7-9, the J gene TRBJ2-1; TRBD1 is a possible D gene (5 bases). The germline CDR1 and CDR2 sequences are SEHNR and FQNEAQ (reference sequence). The ends were cut back, 4 bases at V and 1 base at J, with 8 bases in the middle. The CDR3 length is 14 residues.

The V and J genes are TRBV12-3 or TRBV12-4 and TRBJ2-7; D is perhaps TRBD1 or TRBD2 (6 bases each). The CDR3 is 17 amino acids. The germline V and J ends were trimmed by 0 bases and 2 bases, with 17 bases remaining between them. CDR3 region: CASSLALTGARAYEQYF. The CDR3 DNA sequence: TGTGCCAGCAGTTTAGCGCTAACGGGGGCCCGGGCCTACGAGCAGTACTTC.

The sample holds a few counts of this clonotype. The V gene is TRBV18, the J gene TRBJ1-1; maybe TRBD1 (6 bases). Deletions cut 2 bases from V and 5 bases from J, with 15 bases between. The CDR3 loop spans 15 amino acids. Looked up from germline, CDR1 is KGHSH and CDR2 is LQKENI. The CDR3: CASSPDGGRATEAFF. CDR3 DNA sequence: TGTGCCAGCTCACCAGACGGGGGGCGCGCGACTGAAGCTTTCTTT.